This TCR beta chain emerged from a study of T cell responses to AZD1222 COVID-19 vaccine. This CDR3 spans 16 amino acids. Deletions cut 4 bases from V and 4 bases from J, with 19 bases between. Germline values: CDR1 MDHEN, CDR2 SYDVKM. Produced via immunoSEQ multiplex PCR; TCRdb's table is partial and in-frame only. The sample shows about 110,000 clones, around 87% of them seen only once. The origin of this receptor is an adult who received the AZD1222 COVID-19 vaccine. The specimen was peripheral blood, collected 28 days after the second AZD1222 dose. The chain carries TRBV28 and TRBJ2-5, with a possible D match to TRBD2 (5 bases). CDR3 residues: CASSSPAHPAGETQYF. CDR3 nucleotide sequence: TGTGCCAGCAGTTCACCGGCACATCCCGCGGGAGAGACCCAGTACTTC. Combining the CDR3 with reference TRBV28 and TRBJ2-5 gives the whole variable domain DVKVTQSSRYLVKRTGEKVFLECVQDMDHENMFWYRQDPGLGLRLIYFSYDVKMKEKGDIPEGYSVSREKKERFSLILESASTNQTSMYLCASSSPAHPAGETQYFGPGTRLLVL.